These 16 T cell receptor beta chains were all obtained from the same sample, sequenced in a study of radiotherapy plus CTLA-4 blockade in lung cancer. The data were produced by immunoSEQ multiplex PCR, yet TCRdb's version contains in-frame clones alone and is incomplete. The table shows approximately 99,000 clones, with almost 90% occurring only once. The sample here was peripheral blood, taken from a patient treated with radiotherapy plus ipilimumab. These receptors originate from a human donor with non-small cell lung cancer that progressed on radiotherapy plus ipilimumab.

This clone was recorded only once. The V call is TRBV2, the J call TRBJ2-6; D gene uncertain. This CDR3 comprises 16 residues. V shed 2 bases and J shed 5 bases, with 13 bases lying between them. CDR1 and CDR2 from the germline V gene are SNHLY and FYNNEI. CDR3 loop: CASSEYMGIRANVLTF. In DNA form, the CDR3 reads TGTGCCAGCAGTGAATATATGGGCATTCGGGCCAACGTCCTGACTTTC. The whole variable domain, remainder taken from reference TRBV2 and TRBJ2-6, is EPEVTQTPSHQVTQMGQEVILRCVPISNHLYFYWYRQILGQKVEFLVSFYNNEISEKSEIFDDQFSVERPDGSNFTLKIRSTKLEDSAMYFCASSEYMGIRANVLTFGAGSRLTVL.

V is TRBV2 and J is TRBJ1-1; TRBD1 might be the D (5 bases). Germline CDR1 is SNHLY and CDR2 is FYNNEI. The CDR3 is made up of 13 amino acids. V gave up 9 bases and J gave up 1 base, with 12 bases separating them. Written as DNA, the CDR3 is TGTGCCAGTCACGGGGCTCCGAACACTGAAGCTTTCTTT. Amino acid sequence: CASHGAPNTEAFF.

V gene TRBV29-1 combines with J gene TRBJ1-5, with no clear D. The ends were cut back, 4 bases at V and 2 bases at J, with 9 bases in the middle. This CDR3 contains 13 residues. CDR1 is SQVTM, CDR2 ANQGSEA, per germline. The CDR3 loop reads CSVGRDGNQPQHF. The CDR3 region has the DNA TGCAGCGTTGGGCGCGACGGCAATCAGCCCCAGCATTTT.

This chain uses TRBV5-6 with TRBJ2-3, with 7 bases identical to TRBD1. Germline values: CDR1 SGHDT, CDR2 YYEEEE. The trim removed 4 bases at V and 6 bases at J, leaving 8 bases unmatched. The CDR3 consists of 14 residues. CDR3: CASSNSRGPDTQYF. As DNA, the CDR3 is TGTGCCAGCAGCAATAGTAGGGGGCCGGATACGCAGTATTTT.

This clone was seen more than once but under ten times. The chain has TRBV18 and TRBJ2-7, with D hard to call. V was clipped by 2 bases and J by 0 bases, with 5 bases between them. The germline V gene encodes CDR1 KGHSH and CDR2 LQKENI. This CDR3 spans 13 amino acids. CDR3 region: CASSPGVSYEQYF. The CDR3 DNA sequence: TGTGCCAGCTCACCAGGCGTCTCCTACGAGCAGTACTTC.

The chain uses TRBV11-3 and TRBJ1-1; D is ambiguous. The CDR3 is 13 amino acids. Between the trimmed V and J ends, which lost 4 bases and 4 bases, there was a span of 10 bases. The germline CDR1 and CDR2 sequences are SGHNT and YENEEA. The CDR3: CASSSSPSTEAFF. The CDR3 DNA follows: TGTGCCAGCAGCTCCTCCCCGAGCACTGAAGCTTTCTTT. The full variable domain, its missing parts supplied by reference TRBV11-3 and TRBJ1-1, is EAGVVQSPRYKIIEKKQPVAFWCNPISGHNTLYWYLQNLGQGPELLIRYENEEAVDDSQLPKDRFSAERLKGVDSTLKIQPAELGDSAVYLCASSSSPSTEAFFGQGTRLTVV.

The chain combines TRBV5-4 with TRBJ2-7; D is unresolved. This CDR3 contains 11 residues. Germline CDR1 reads SGHNT; CDR2 reads YYREEE (reference sequence). V was trimmed by 4 bases and J by 2 bases, leaving 4 bases between them. The CDR3 loop is CASSLAYEQYF. CDR3 sequence (DNA): TGTGCCAGCAGCCTCGCCTACGAGCAGTACTTC.

The chain is built from TRBV9 and TRBJ2-2, with no clear D. Germline values: CDR1 SGDLS, CDR2 YYNGEE. The V and J ends lost 0 bases and 0 bases respectively, with 9 bases between them. This CDR3 is built from 16 residues. CDR3 region: CASSVGRVANTGELFF. CDR3 DNA: TGTGCCAGCAGCGTAGGTAGGGTTGCGAACACCGGGGAGCTGTTTTTT.

Here the CDR3 DNA reads TGTGCCAGCAGCTTAAGCCTAGGGAAGACTGAAGCTTTCTTT. Translation gives CASSLSLGKTEAFF. The rearrangement links TRBV7-9 to TRBJ1-1, with D unclear. Germline V gene lookup returns CDR1 SEHNR and CDR2 FQNEAQ (reference sequence). The CDR3 extends over 14 amino acids. The germline V and J ends were trimmed by 2 bases and 5 bases, with 12 bases remaining between them.

Only a few counts were recorded for this clone. The chain has TRBV7-9 and TRBJ2-1, with TRBD2 matching over 8 bases. The germline V gene encodes CDR1 SEHNR and CDR2 FQNEAQ (reference sequence). The V gene end was trimmed by 5 bases and the J gene end by 5 bases; junction bases not matched to a gene: 8. This CDR3 has 15 amino acids. CDR3 sequence reads: CASSPRAGAHNEQFF. The CDR3 DNA sequence: TGTGCCAGCAGCCCCAGAGCGGGAGCCCACAATGAGCAGTTCTTC.

The chain recombines TRBV9 with TRBJ2-3, with a tentative D call TRBD2 (6 bases). V was shortened by 3 bases and J by 4 bases, with 18 bases between the two germline ends. The CDR3 runs to 16 residues. In germline, CDR1 is SGDLS, CDR2 YYNGEE. In nucleotides, the CDR3 is TGTGCCAGCAGCGAAACAACTAGCTTCCTCGCAGATACGCAGTATTTT. This codes for CASSETTSFLADTQYF.

CDR3 loop: CASNDGTAGGQFF. As DNA, the CDR3 is TGTGCCAGCAACGACGGGACGGCGGGGGGGCAGTTCTTC. This rearrangement joins TRBV5-4 to TRBJ2-1; 8 nucleotides agree with TRBD2. This CDR3 has 13 residues. The germline gives CDR1 SGHNT, CDR2 YYREEE (reference sequence). The ends lost 6 bases at V and 12 bases at J; junction bases unmatched: 11.

The CDR3 DNA reads as TGTGCCAGCACCGAGGGGGCCCGTAACAATGAGCAGTTCTTC. Translated, it gives CASTEGARNNEQFF. This chain joins TRBV28 and TRBJ2-1, with TRBD1 identical over 7 bases. CDR1 is MDHEN and CDR2 is SYDVKM in the germline V gene. Unmatched junction bases numbered 8, after V lost 7 bases and J lost 5 bases. The CDR3 length is 14 residues.

The J gene is TRBJ1-5, the V gene TRBV30, with D perhaps matching TRBD1 (5 bases). Germline values: CDR1 GTSNPN, CDR2 SVGIG (reference sequence). V dropped 2 bases and J dropped 4 bases, with 18 bases sitting between them. The CDR3 is 16 amino acids. CDR3: CAWSRGTRGRNQPQHF. The CDR3, as DNA: TGTGCCTGGAGTAGGGGAACCCGGGGCCGGAATCAGCCCCAGCATTTT.

The chain employs TRBV5-8 and TRBJ1-1, with 9 nucleotides matching TRBD1. V lost 3 bases to trimming and J lost 0 bases; unmatched junction nucleotides: 9. CDR1 and CDR2 from the germline V gene are SGHTS and YDEGEE. This CDR3 has 17 residues. CDR3: CASSSDRGGTMNTEAFF. The CDR3 DNA is TGTGCCAGCAGCTCGGACAGGGGAGGCACCATGAACACTGAAGCTTTCTTT.

This clone was observed a few times. This rearrangement joins TRBV19 to TRBJ1-3; D remains unclear. The CDR3 spans 15 residues. Between the trimmed V and J ends, which lost 7 bases and 0 bases, there was a span of 13 bases. Germline V gene lookup returns CDR1 LNHDA and CDR2 SQIVND (reference sequence). DNA for the CDR3: TGTGCCAGTATCCCTTCGTCCCGCTCTGGAAACACCATATATTTT. It specifies CASIPSSRSGNTIYF.